These 21 T cell receptor beta chains share one sample of origin, sequenced in a study of blood T cell repertoires in COVID-19. Method: immunoSEQ multiplex PCR; TCRdb's copy keeps in-frame clones and lacks some. The data show some 220,000 clones, roughly four fifths seen once. Sequencing was done on a sample of peripheral blood. The receptors originated from a woman under 40 who had recovered from COVID-19.

This clone appeared a few times. The gene calls are TRBV6-5 and TRBJ2-7; 9 nucleotides match TRBD2. V lost 8 bases to trimming and J lost 6 bases; unmatched junction nucleotides: 14. Germline CDR1 is MNHEY and CDR2 is SVGAGI. CDR3 size: 15 residues. CDR3 DNA sequence: TGTGCCAGCTCGAGAAGTGCTAGCGGGATTCCCGAGCAGTACTTC. Amino acids: CASSRSASGIPEQYF.

This clone has just one count. The chain combines TRBV19 with TRBJ1-5; tentative D call: TRBD1 (6 bases). The length of the CDR3 is 13 residues. CDR1 LNHDA and CDR2 SQIVND come from the germline V gene (reference sequence). V lost 5 bases and J 7 bases, leaving 12 bases between the germline ends. The CDR3 coding sequence is TGTGCCAGTAGTGAACAGGGAGGGCAGCCCCAGCATTTT. This encodes CASSEQGGQPQHF.

The V and J genes are TRBV29-1 and TRBJ2-7; TRBD1 might be the D (5 bases). With 1 base removed from V and 7 bases from J, the gap between germline ends came to 14 bases. The CDR3 extends over 13 amino acids. Germline assignment: CDR1 SQVTM and CDR2 ANQGSEA. CDR3 sequence (DNA): TGCAGCGTTGAAGCCAATCCAGGGTTGGAGCAGTACTTC. Translating it yields CSVEANPGLEQYF.

This chain joins TRBV28 and TRBJ2-7; 7 bases align to TRBD1. The CDR3 totals 15 residues. Germline-derived CDR1 and CDR2 are MDHEN and SYDVKM. V lost 4 bases and J lost 3; bases outside the gene matches: 9. The CDR3 DNA follows: TGTGCCAGCAGTTCCGGACGGACAGGTATCTACGAGCAGTACTTC. Encoded protein: CASSSGRTGIYEQYF. Full variable domain (missing parts from reference TRBV28 and TRBJ2-7): DVKVTQSSRYLVKRTGEKVFLECVQDMDHENMFWYRQDPGLGLRLIYFSYDVKMKEKGDIPEGYSVSREKKERFSLILESASTNQTSMYLCASSSGRTGIYEQYFGPGTRLTVT.

J is TRBJ1-5 and V is TRBV4-2; 11 nucleotides align to TRBD1. V was clipped by 5 bases and J by 0 bases; unmatched bases: 12. The CDR3 is 19 residues long. Germline lookup yields CDR1 LGHNA and CDR2 YNFKEQ. The CDR3: CASSAGTGGLPYSNQPQHF. DNA of the CDR3: TGTGCCAGCAGCGCCGGGACAGGGGGTTTGCCGTATAGCAATCAGCCCCAGCATTTT.

The J gene is TRBJ1-4, the V gene TRBV12-5; D might be TRBD1 (5 bases). CDR3 length: 16 residues. Germline assignment: CDR1 LGHNT and CDR2 FRNRAP. The V end lost 1 base, the J end lost 11 bases, and 20 bases lay between the germline ends. CDR3 DNA sequence: TGTGCTAGTGGTTTGGCCCTCGCCCGTTCGGAGGGGAAACTGTTTTTT. Its protein product is CASGLALARSEGKLFF.

This chain links TRBV27 with TRBJ2-5; TRBD2 is a possible D gene (6 bases). The CDR3 extends over 13 amino acids. V gave up 5 bases and J gave up 3 bases, with 10 bases separating them. The germline V gene has CDR1 MNHEY and CDR2 SMNVEV (reference sequence). The CDR3 nucleotides read TGTGCCAGCAGTCCAAGGAGGGAAGAGACCCAGTACTTC. Translating it yields CASSPRREETQYF.

The J gene is TRBJ2-7, the V gene TRBV5-1; 9 bases map to TRBD1. In germline, CDR1 is SGHRS, CDR2 YFSETQ. V was clipped by 3 bases and J by 6 bases; unmatched bases: 10. The CDR3 loop spans 15 amino acids. The DNA of the CDR3 is TGCGCCAGCAGCTCCGAGACAGGGGGTTTCGGCGAGCAGTACTTC. It encodes CASSSETGGFGEQYF.

The V gene is TRBV12-1, the J gene TRBJ1-2. TRBV12-1 is an annotated pseudogene. This CDR3 is 17 amino acids long. The CDR3 reads CASSSANEGGKNYGYTF. The CDR3 nucleotides read TGTGCCAGCAGCTCTGCGAATGAGGGAGGGAAGAACTATGGCTACACCTTC.

The chain employs TRBV2 and TRBJ2-2; D perhaps matches TRBD1 (6 bases). In germline, CDR1 is SNHLY, CDR2 FYNNEI. Trimming shortened V by 6 bases and J by 4 bases, and 18 bases separated the two germline ends. This CDR3 contains 16 residues. The CDR3 loop is CASRSEAGAFTGELFF. The CDR3 nucleotides are TGTGCCAGCAGGAGTGAGGCAGGGGCGTTCACCGGGGAGCTGTTTTTT.

The chain uses TRBV6-6 and TRBJ2-7, with TRBD2 as a possible D gene (6 bases). V was clipped by 8 bases and J by 1 base, with 9 bases between them. The germline gives CDR1 MNHNY, CDR2 SVGAGI (reference sequence). This CDR3 has 12 residues. This CDR3 reads CASHSGSYEQYF. In DNA, the CDR3 is TGTGCCAGCCATAGCGGATCCTACGAGCAGTACTTC.

This sequence joins TRBV19 and TRBJ2-3, with no clear D. Between the trimmed V and J ends, which lost 6 bases and 6 bases, there was a span of 4 bases. Germline assignment: CDR1 LNHDA and CDR2 SQIVND (reference sequence). The CDR3 totals 10 residues. The DNA for the CDR3 is TGTGCCAGTAGCTCGGATACGCAGTATTTT. Translated, it gives CASSSDTQYF.

This chain connects TRBV6-5 to TRBJ2-7; D unclear. CDR1 and CDR2 from the germline V gene are MNHEY and SVGAGI. V was trimmed by 6 bases and J by 3 bases, leaving 12 bases between them. The CDR3 has 13 amino acids. The CDR3 protein is CASSTASGYEQYF. In nucleotides, the CDR3 is TGTGCCAGCAGCACGGCTTCAGGCTACGAGCAGTACTTC.

The rearrangement links TRBV2 to TRBJ2-5; 9 bases agree with TRBD2. The CDR3 consists of 13 residues. CDR1 is SNHLY and CDR2 is FYNNEI in the germline V gene. The V and J ends lost 8 bases and 3 bases, in that order; junction bases with no gene match: 4. CDR3 bases: TGTGCCAGCGAAGCGGGAGGAAAAGAGACCCAGTACTTC. Protein sequence: CASEAGGKETQYF.

The rearrangement joins TRBV4-1 to TRBJ2-5; 7 nucleotides match TRBD2. This CDR3 region has 15 residues. The ends lost 1 base at V and 3 bases at J; junction bases unmatched: 5. Germline V CDR1 and CDR2: MGHRA, YSYEKL. The CDR3 region has the DNA TGCGCCAGCAGCCAAGTTCGGGGGGAGAAAGAGACCCAGTACTTC. Translated, it gives CASSQVRGEKETQYF.

This chain joins TRBV7-7 and TRBJ2-2; tentatively, D is TRBD2 (6 bases). The germline V gene encodes CDR1 SSHAT and CDR2 FNYEAQ (reference sequence). V lost 4 bases, J lost 7 bases, and 19 bases lay in between. The CDR3 is 16 residues long. The CDR3 loop is CASSSVRTGELGELFF. In DNA, the CDR3 is TGTGCCAGCAGCTCGGTGAGGACGGGAGAGCTCGGGGAGCTGTTTTTT.

This clone has only a few counts. This sequence joins TRBV5-1 and TRBJ2-2; 9 bases are a match to TRBD2. Germline loops: CDR1 SGHRS, CDR2 YFSETQ. The CDR3 has 17 amino acids. V was pared by 1 base and J by 3 bases, with 7 bases of the junction left unmatched. This CDR3 reads CASSLFASGTDTGELFF. The CDR3 DNA follows: TGCGCCAGCAGCTTGTTTGCTAGCGGGACTGACACCGGGGAGCTGTTTTTT.

The V gene is TRBV27, the J gene TRBJ2-1, with TRBD2 identical over 9 bases. Germline V gene data show CDR1 as MNHEY and CDR2 as SMNVEV (reference sequence). The CDR3 is 16 amino acids. After removal of 5 bases from V and 0 bases from J, the junction contained 5 bases not matched to a gene. CDR3 loop: CASSRAGGSSYNEQFF. The CDR3 DNA reads as TGTGCCAGCAGTAGGGCGGGAGGGAGCTCCTACAATGAGCAGTTCTTC.

This chain joins TRBV5-6 and TRBJ2-2; 10 nucleotides agree with TRBD2. Trimming cost V 6 bases and J 3 bases; bases outside gene matches: 5. CDR3 length: 15 residues. Germline V CDR1 and CDR2: SGHDT, YYEEEE. DNA for the CDR3: TGTGCCAGCAATGAAGCGGGAGGGTACACCGGGGAGCTGTTTTTT. It specifies CASNEAGGYTGELFF.

Regarding this clone: Because the CDR3 is missing its conserved closing phenylalanine or tryptophan, this is likely a read error. The DNA is omitted, as the CDR3 cannot be located on it reliably, and the CDR3 follows TCRdb's listing. The V call is TRBV12-3 or TRBV12-4, the J call TRBJ2-3; the DNA was not compared with TRBD2, the D call given in the table. The CDR3 extends over 9 residues, inclusive of both ends. The CDR3 here is CASSYYLAV.

The V and J genes are TRBV5-3 and TRBJ2-2; 9 positions match TRBD2. TRBV5-3 is annotated as an ORF whose role is uncertain. CDR3 length: 17 amino acids. The trim removed 3 bases at V and 4 bases at J, leaving 10 bases unmatched. In DNA form, the CDR3 reads TGTGCCAGAAGCTCCGCCCCTAGCGGGATTAGCACCGGGGAGCTGTTTTTT. Translation gives CARSSAPSGISTGELFF.